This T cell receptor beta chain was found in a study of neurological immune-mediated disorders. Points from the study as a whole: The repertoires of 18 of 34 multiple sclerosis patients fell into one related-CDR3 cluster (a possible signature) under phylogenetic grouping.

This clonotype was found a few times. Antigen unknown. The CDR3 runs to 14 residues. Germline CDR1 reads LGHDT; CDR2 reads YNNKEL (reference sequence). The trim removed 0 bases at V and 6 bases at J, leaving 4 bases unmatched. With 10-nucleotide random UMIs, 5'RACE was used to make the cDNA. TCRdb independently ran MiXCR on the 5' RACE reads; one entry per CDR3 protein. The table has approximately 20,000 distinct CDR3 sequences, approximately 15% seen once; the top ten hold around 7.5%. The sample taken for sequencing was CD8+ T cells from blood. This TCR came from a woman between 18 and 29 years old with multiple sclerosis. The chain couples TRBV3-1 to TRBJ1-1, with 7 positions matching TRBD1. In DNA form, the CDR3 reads TGTGCCAGCAGCCAAGAAACAGGGGTCGCTGAAGCTTTCTTT. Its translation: CASSQETGVAEAFF.